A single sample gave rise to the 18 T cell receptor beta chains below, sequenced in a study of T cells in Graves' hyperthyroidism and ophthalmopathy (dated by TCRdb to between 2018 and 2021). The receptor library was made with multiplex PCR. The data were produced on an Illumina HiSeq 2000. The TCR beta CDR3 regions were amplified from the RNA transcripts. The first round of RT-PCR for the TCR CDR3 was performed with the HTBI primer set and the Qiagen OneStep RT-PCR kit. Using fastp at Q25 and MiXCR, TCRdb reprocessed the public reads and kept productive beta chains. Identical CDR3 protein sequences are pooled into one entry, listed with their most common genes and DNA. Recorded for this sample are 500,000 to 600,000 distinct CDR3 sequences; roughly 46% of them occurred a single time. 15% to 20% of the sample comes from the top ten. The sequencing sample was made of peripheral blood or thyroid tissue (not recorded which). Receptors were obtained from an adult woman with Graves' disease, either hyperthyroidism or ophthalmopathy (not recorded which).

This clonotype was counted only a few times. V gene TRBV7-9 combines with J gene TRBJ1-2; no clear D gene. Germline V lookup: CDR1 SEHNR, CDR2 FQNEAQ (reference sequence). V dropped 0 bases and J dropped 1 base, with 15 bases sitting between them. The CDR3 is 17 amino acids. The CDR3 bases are TGTGCCAGCAGCTTAGCGCGGGCAGGCAGCTATAACTATGGCTACACCTTC. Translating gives CASSLARAGSYNYGYTF.

The CDR3 region has the DNA TGTGCCAGCAGCTTAGCCGGGACAGGGCTCACCGGGGAGCTGTTTTTT. This codes for CASSLAGTGLTGELFF. This chain uses TRBV7-2 with TRBJ2-2; 9 bases align to TRBD1. Germline V gene lookup returns CDR1 SGHTA and CDR2 FQGNSA. J was trimmed by 4 bases and V by 0 bases; bases with no gene match: 3. The CDR3 contains 16 residues.

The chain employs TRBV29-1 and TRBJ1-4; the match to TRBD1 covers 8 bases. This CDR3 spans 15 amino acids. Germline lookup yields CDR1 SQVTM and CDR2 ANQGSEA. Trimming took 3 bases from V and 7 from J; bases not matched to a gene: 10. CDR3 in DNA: TGCAGCGTTGACTTGGGGCAGGGGGCCGGTGAAAAACTGTTTTTT. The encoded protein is CSVDLGQGAGEKLFF.

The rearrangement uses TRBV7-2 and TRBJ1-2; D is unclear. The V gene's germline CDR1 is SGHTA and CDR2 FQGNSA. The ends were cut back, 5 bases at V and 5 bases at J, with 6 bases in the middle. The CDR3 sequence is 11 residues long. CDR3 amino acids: CASSRMYGYTF. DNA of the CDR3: TGTGCCAGCAGCCGAATGTATGGCTACACCTTC.

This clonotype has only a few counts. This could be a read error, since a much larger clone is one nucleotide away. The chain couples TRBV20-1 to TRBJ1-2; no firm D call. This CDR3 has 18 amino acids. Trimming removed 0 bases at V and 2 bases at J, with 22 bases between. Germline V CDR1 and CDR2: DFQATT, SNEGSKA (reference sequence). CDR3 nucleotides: TGCAGTGCTAGAGACCGAAACGGAAGAGTGCACCGCAACTATGGCTACACCTTC. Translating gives CSARDRNGRVHRNYGYTF.

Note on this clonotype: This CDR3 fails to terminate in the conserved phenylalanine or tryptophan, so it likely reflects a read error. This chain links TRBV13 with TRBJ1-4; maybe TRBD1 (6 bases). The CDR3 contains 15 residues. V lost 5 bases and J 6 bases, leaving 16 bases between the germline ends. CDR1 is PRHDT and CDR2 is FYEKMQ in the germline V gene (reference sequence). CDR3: CASSPGAGVDEKLFV. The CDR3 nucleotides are TGTGCCAGCAGCCCCGGGGCAGGGGTAGATGAAAAACTGTTTGTT.

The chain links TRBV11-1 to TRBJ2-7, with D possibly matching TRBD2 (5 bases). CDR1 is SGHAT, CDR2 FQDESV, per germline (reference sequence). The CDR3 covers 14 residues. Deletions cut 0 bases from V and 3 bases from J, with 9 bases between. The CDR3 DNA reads TGTGCCAGCAGCTTAGCGGACGGAGGCTACGAGCAGTACTTC. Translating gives CASSLADGGYEQYF.

The CDR3 region is CASSQEVSLSGETQYF. As DNA, the CDR3 is TGTGCCAGCAGCCAAGAAGTGTCACTATCGGGGGAGACCCAGTACTTC. The chain combines TRBV2 with TRBJ2-5; D perhaps matches TRBD2 (5 bases). Germline-derived CDR1 and CDR2 are SNHLY and FYNNEI. The CDR3 is made up of 16 amino acids. V lost 6 bases, J lost 5 bases, and 22 bases lay in between.

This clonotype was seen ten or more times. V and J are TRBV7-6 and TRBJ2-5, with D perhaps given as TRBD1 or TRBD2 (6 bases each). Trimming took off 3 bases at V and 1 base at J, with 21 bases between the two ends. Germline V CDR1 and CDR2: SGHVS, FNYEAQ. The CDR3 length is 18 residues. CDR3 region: CASSLSPAGGGGQETQYF. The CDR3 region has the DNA TGTGCCAGCAGCTTGAGTCCAGCGGGCGGAGGGGGCCAAGAGACCCAGTACTTC.

The CDR3 DNA is TGTGCCAGCAGTGTCCAACCCCTTGAAGCTTTCTTT. It is translated as CASSVQPLEAFF. V and J are TRBV7-9 and TRBJ1-1; D remains unclear. Germline V CDR1 and CDR2: SEHNR, FQNEAQ (reference sequence). The CDR3 totals 12 residues. V gave up 6 bases and J gave up 7 bases, with 12 bases separating them.

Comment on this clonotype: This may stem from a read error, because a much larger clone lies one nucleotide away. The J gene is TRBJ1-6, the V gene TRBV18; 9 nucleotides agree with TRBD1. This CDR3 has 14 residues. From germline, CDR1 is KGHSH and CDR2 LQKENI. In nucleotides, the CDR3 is TGTGCCAGCTCACCGGGACAGGGCCGTTCATCCCTCCACTTT. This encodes CASSPGQGRSSLHF.

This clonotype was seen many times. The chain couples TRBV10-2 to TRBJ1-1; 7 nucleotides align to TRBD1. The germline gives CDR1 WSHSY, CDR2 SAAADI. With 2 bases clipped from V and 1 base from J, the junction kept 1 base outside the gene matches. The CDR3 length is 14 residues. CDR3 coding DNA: TGCGCCAGCAGTGAGACAGGGGCGAACACTGAAGCTTTCTTT. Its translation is CASSETGANTEAFF.

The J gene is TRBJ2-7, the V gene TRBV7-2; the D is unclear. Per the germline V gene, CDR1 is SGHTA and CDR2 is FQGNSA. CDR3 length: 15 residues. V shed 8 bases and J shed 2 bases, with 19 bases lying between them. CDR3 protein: CASPEVAGRPYEQYF. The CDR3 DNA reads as TGTGCCAGCCCCGAGGTGGCCGGGCGCCCCTACGAGCAGTACTTC.

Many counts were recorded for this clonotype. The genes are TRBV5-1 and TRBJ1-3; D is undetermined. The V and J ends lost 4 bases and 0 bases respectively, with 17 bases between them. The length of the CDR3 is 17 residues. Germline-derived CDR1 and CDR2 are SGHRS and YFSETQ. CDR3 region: CASSPRPNFYSGNTIYF. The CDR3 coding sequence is TGCGCCAGCAGCCCTCGACCGAATTTCTACTCTGGAAACACCATATATTTT.

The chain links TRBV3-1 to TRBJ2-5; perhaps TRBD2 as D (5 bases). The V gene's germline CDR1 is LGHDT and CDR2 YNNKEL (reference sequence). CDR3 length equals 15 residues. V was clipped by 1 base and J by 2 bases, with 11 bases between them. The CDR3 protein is CASSQAFGEQETQYF. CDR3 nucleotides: TGTGCCAGCAGCCAAGCGTTCGGGGAGCAAGAGACCCAGTACTTC.

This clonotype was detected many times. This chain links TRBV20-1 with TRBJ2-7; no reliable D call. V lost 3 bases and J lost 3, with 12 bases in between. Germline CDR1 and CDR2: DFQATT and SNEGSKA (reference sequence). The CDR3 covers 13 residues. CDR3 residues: CSASSLVVYEQYF. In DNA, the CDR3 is TGCAGTGCTAGTTCCCTCGTGGTCTACGAGCAGTACTTC.

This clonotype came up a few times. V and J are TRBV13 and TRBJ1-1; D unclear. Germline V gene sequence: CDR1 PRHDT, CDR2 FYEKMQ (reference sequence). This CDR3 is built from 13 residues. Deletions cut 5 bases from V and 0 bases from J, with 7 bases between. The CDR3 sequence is CASSMEMNTEAFF. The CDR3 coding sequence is TGTGCCAGCAGCATGGAAATGAACACTGAAGCTTTCTTT.

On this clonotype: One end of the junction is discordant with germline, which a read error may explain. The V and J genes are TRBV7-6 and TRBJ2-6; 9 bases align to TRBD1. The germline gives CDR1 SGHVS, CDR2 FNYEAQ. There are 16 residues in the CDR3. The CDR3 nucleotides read TGTGCTAGCAGCCCCGGACAGGGGACTGGGGCCAACGTCCTGACTTTC. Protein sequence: CASSPGQGTGANVLTF.